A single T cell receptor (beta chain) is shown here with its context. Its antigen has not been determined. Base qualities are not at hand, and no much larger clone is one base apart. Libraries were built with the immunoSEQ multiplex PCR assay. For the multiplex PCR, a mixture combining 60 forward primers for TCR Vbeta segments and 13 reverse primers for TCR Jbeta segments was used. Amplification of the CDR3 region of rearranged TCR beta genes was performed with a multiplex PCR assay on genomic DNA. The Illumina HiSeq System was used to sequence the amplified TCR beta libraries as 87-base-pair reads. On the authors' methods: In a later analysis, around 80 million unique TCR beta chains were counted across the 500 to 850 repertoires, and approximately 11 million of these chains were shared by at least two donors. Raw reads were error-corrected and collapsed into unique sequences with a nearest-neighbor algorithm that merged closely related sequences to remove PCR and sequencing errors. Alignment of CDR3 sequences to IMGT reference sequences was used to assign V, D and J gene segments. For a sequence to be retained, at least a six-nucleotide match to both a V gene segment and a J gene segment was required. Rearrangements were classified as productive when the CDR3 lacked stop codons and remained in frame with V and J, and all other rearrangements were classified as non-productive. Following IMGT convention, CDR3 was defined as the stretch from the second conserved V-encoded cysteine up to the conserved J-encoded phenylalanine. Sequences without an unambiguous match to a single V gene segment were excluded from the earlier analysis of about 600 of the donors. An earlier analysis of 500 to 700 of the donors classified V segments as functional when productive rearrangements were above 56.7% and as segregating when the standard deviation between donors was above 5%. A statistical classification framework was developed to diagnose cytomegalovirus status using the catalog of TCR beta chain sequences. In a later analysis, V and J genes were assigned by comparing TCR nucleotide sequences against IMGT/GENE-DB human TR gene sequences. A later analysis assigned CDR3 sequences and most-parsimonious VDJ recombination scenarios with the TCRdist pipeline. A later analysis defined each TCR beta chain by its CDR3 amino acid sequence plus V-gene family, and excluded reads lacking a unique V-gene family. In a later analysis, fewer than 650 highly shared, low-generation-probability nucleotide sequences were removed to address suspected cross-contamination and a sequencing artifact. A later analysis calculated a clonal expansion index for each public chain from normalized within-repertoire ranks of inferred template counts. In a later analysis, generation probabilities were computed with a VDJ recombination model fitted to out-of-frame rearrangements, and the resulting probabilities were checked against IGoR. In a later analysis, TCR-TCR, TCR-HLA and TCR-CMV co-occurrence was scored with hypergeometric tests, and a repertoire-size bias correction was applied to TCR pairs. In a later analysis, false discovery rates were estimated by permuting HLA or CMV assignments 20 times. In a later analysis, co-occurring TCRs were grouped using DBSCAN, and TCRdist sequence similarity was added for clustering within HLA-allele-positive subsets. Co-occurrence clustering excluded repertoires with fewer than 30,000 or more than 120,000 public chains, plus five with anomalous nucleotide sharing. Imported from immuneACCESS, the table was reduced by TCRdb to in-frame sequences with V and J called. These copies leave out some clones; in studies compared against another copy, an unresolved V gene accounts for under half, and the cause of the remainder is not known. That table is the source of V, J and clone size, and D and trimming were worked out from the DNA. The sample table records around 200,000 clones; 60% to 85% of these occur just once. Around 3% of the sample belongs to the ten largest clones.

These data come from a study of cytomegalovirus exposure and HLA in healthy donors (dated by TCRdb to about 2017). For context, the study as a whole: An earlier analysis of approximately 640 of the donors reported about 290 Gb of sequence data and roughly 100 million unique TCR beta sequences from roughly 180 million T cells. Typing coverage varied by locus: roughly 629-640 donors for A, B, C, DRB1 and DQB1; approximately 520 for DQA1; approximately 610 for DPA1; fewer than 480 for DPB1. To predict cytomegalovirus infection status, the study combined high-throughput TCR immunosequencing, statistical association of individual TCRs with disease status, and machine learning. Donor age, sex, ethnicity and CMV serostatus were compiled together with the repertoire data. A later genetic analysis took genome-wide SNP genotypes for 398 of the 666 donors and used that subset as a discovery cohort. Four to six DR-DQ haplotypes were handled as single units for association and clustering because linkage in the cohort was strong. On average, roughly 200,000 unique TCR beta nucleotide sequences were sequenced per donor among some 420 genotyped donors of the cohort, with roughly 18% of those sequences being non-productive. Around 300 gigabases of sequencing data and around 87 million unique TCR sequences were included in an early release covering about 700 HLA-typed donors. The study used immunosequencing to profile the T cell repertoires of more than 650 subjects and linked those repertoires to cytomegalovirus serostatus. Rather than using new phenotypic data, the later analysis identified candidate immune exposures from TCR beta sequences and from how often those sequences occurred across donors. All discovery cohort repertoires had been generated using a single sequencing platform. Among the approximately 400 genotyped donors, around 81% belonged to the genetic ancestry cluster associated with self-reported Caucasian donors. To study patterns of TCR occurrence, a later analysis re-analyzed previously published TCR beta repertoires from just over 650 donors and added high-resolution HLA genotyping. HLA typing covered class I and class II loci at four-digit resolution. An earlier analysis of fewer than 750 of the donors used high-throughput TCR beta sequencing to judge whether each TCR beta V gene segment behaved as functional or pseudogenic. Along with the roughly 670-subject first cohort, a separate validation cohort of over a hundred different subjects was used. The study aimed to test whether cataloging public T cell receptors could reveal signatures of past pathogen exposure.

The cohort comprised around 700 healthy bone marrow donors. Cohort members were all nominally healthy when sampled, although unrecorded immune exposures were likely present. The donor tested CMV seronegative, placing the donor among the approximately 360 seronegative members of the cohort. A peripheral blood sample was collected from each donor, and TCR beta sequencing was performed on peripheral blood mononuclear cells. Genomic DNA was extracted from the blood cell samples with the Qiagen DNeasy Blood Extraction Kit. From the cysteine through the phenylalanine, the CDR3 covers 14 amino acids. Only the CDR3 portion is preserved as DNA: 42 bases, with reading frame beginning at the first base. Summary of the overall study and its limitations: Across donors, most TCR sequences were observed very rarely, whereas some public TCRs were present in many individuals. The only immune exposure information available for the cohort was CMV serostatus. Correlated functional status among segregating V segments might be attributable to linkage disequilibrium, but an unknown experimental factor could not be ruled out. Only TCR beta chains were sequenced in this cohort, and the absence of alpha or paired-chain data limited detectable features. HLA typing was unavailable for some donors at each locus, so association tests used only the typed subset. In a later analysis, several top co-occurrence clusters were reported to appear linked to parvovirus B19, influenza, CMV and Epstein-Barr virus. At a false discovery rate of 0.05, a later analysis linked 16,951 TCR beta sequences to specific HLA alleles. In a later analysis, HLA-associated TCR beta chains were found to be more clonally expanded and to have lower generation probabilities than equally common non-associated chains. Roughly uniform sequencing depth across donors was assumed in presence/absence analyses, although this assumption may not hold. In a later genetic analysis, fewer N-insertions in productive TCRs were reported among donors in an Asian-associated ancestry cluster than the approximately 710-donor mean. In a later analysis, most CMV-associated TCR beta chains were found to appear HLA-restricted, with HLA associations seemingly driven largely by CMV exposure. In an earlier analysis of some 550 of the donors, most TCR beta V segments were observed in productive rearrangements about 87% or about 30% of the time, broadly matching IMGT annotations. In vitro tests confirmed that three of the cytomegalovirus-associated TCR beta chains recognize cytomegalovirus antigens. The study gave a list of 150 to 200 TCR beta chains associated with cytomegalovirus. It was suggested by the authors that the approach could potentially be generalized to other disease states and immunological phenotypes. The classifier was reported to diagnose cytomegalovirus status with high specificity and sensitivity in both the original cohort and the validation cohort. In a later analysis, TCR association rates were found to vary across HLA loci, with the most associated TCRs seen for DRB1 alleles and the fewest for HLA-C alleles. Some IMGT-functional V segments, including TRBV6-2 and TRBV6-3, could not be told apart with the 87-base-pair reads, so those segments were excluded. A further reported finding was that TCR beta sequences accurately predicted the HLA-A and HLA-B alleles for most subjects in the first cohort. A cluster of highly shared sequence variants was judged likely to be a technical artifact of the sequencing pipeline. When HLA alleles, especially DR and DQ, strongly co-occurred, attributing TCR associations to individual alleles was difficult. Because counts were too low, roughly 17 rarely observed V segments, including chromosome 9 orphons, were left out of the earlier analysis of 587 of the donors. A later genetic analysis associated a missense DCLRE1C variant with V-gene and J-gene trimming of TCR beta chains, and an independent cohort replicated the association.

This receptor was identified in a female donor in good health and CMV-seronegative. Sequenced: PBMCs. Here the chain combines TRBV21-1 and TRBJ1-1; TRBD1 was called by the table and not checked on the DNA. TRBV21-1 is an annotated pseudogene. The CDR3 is CASRGTEEETEAFF. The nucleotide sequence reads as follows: TGTGCCAGCAGGGGGACAGAAGAAGAAACTGAAGCTTTCTTT.